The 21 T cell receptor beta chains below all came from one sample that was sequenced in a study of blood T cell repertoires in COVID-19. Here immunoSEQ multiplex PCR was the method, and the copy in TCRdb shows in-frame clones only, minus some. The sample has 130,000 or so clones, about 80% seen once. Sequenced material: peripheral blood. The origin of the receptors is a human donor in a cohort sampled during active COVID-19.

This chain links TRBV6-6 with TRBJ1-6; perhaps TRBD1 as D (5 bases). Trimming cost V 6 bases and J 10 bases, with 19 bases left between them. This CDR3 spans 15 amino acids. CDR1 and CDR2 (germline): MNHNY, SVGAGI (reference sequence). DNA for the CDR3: TGTGCCAGCAGGGGGGGGGATAGGGAAGGATCACCCCTCCACTTT. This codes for CASRGGDREGSPLHF.

The CDR3 is CASSYGAGLAEQYF. The CDR3 nucleotides read TGTGCCAGCAGTTACGGGGCAGGGTTGGCCGAGCAGTACTTC. This chain links TRBV6-5 with TRBJ2-7; maybe TRBD1 (5 bases). Germline V lookup: CDR1 MNHEY, CDR2 SVGAGI. V lost 2 bases to trimming and J lost 6 bases, with 14 bases between them. This CDR3 spans 14 amino acids.

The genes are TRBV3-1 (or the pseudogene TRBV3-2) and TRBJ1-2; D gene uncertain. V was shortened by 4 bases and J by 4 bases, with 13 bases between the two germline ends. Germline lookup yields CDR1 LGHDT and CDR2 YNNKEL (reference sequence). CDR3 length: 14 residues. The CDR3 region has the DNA TGTGCCAGCAGCCGGCAAACAGTACCCTATGGCTACACCTTC. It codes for CASSRQTVPYGYTF.

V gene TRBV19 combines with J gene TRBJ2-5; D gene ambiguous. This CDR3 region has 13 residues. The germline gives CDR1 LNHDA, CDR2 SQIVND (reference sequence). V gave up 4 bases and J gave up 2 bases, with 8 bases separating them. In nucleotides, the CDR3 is TGTGCCAGTAGTAACCAGAGGCAAGAGACCCAGTACTTC. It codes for CASSNQRQETQYF. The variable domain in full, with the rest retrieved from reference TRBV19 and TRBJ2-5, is DGGITQSPKYLFRKEGQNVTLSCEQNLNHDAMYWYRQDPGQGLRLIYYSQIVNDFQKGDIAEGYSVSREKKESFPLTVTSAQKNPTAFYLCASSNQRQETQYFGPGTRLLVL.

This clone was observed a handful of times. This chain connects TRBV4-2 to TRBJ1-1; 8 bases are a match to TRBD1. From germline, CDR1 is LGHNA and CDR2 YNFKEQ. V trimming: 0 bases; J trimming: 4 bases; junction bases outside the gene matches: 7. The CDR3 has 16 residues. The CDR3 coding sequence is TGTGCCAGCAGCCAAGACAAGGGACAGGTGGTCACTGAAGCTTTCTTT. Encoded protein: CASSQDKGQVVTEAFF.

The CDR3 is CASSLWWLRGNYEQYF. CDR3 nucleotide sequence: TGTGCCAGCAGTTTATGGTGGCTACGGGGAAACTACGAGCAGTACTTC. This sequence joins TRBV28 and TRBJ2-7, with D tentatively TRBD2 (5 bases). Germline V lookup: CDR1 MDHEN, CDR2 SYDVKM. Trimming stripped 0 bases from V and 3 bases from J, with 15 bases between. The CDR3 extends over 16 amino acids.

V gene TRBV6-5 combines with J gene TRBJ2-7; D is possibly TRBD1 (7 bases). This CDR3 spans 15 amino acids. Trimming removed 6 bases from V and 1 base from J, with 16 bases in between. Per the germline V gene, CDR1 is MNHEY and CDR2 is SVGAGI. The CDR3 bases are TGTGCCAGCAGCAGAGGCGGGACAGCTTCCTACGAGCAGTACTTC. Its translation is CASSRGGTASYEQYF.

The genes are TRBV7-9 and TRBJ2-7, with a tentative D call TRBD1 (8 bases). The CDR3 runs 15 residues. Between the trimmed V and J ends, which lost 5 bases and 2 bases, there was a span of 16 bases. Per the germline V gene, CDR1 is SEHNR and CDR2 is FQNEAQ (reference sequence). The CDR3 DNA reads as TGTGCCAGCAGCCCCCGACAGGGGAGGGCCTACGAGCAGTACTTC. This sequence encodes CASSPRQGRAYEQYF.

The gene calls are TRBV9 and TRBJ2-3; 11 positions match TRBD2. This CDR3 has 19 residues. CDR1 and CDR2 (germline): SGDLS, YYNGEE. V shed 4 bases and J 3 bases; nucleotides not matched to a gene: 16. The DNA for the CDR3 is TGTGCCAGCAGCCCCGGGGGTAGCGGGGGGGGCCTGGGGACAGATACGCAGTATTTT. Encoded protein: CASSPGGSGGGLGTDTQYF.

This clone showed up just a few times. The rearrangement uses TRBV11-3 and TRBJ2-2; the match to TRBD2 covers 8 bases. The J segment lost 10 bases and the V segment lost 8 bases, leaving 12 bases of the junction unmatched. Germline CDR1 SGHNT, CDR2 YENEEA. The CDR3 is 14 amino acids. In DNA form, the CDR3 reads TGTGCCAGCTCATTATCGGGGGGGATGATGGAGCTGTTTTTT. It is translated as CASSLSGGMMELFF.

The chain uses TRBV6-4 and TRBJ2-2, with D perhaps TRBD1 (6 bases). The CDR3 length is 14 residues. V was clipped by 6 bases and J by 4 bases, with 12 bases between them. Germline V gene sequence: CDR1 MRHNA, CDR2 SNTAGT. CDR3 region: CASRAQGATGELFF. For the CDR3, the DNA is TGTGCCAGCAGGGCACAGGGTGCCACCGGGGAGCTGTTTTTT.

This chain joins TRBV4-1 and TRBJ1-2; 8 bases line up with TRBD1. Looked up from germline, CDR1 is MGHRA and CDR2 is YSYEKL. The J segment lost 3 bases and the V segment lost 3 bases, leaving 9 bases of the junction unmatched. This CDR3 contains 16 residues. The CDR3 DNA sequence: TGCGCCAGCAGCCATAATAGGGACAGGAGAGACTATGGCTACACCTTC. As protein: CASSHNRDRRDYGYTF.

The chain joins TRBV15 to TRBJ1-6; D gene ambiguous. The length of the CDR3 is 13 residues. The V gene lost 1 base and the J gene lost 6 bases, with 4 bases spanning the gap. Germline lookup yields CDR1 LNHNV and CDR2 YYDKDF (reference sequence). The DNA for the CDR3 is TGTGCCACCAGCAGAGCCCTTAATTCACCCCTCCACTTT. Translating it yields CATSRALNSPLHF.

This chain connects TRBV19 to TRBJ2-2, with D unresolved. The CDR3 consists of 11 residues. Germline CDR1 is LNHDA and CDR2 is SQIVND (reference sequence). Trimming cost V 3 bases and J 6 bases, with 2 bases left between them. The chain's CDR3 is CASSIAGELFF. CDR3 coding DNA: TGTGCCAGTAGTATCGCCGGGGAGCTGTTTTTT.

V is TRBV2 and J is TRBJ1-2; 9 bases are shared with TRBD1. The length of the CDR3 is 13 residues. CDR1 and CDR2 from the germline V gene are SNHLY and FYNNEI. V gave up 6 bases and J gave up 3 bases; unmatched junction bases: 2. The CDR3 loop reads CASRGQGDYGYTF. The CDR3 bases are TGTGCCAGCAGGGGACAGGGAGACTATGGCTACACCTTC. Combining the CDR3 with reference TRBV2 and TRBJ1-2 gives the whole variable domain EPEVTQTPSHQVTQMGQEVILRCVPISNHLYFYWYRQILGQKVEFLVSFYNNEISEKSEIFDDQFSVERPDGSNFTLKIRSTKLEDSAMYFCASRGQGDYGYTFGSGTRLTVV.

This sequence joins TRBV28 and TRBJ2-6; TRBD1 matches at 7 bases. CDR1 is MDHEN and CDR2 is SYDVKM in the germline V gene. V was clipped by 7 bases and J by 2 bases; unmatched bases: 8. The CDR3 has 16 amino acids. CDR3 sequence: CASTTHDRAGANVLTF. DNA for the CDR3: TGTGCCAGCACCACACATGACAGGGCTGGGGCCAACGTCCTGACTTTC.

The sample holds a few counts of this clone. The CDR3 DNA reads as TGTGCCTGGAGTTGGACAGATTACAATGAGCAGTTCTTC. The encoded protein is CAWSWTDYNEQFF. J is TRBJ2-1 and V is TRBV30, with D possibly matching TRBD1 (6 bases). The V and J ends lost 2 bases and 4 bases respectively, with 9 bases between them. The CDR3 has 13 residues. Looked up from germline, CDR1 is GTSNPN and CDR2 is SVGIG (reference sequence).

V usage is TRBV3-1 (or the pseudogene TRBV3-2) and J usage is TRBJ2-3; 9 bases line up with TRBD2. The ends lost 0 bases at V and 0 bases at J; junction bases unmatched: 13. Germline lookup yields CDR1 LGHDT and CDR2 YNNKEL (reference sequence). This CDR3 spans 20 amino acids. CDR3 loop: CASSQDPGASGTPSTDTQYF. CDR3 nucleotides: TGTGCCAGCAGCCAAGATCCAGGGGCTAGCGGGACGCCGAGCACAGATACGCAGTATTTT.

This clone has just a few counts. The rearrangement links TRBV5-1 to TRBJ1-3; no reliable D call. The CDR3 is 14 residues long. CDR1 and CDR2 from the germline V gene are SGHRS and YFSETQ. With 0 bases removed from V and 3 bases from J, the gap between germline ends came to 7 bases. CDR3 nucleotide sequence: TGCGCCAGCAGCTTGGTGTCAGATGGAAACACCATATATTTT. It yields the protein CASSLVSDGNTIYF.

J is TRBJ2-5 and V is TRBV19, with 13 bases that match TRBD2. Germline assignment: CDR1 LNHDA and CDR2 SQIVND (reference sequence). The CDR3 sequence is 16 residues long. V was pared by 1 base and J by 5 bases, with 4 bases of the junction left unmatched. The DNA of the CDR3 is TGTGCCAGTAGTATAGTCGCGGGACTAGCGGGGGAGACCCAGTACTTC. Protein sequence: CASSIVAGLAGETQYF.

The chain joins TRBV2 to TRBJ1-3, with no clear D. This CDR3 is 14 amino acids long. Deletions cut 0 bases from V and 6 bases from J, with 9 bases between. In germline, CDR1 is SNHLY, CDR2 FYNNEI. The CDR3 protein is CASSEAWQSNTIYF. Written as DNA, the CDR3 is TGTGCCAGCAGTGAAGCTTGGCAGTCAAACACCATATATTTT.